This TCR beta chain comes out of a study of blood T cells in healthy people across ages. The use of a sample-barcoded 5' primer and a J-beta primer mix characterized a second PCR of roughly 6 to 11 cycles. TCRdb passed the 5' RACE reads through MiXCR, listing each CDR3 protein once. The sample records some 550,000 distinct CDR3 sequences, 40% to 55% being singletons. This clonotype was picked up many times. V lost 6 bases to trimming and J lost 6 bases; unmatched junction nucleotides: 10. The CDR3 sequence is 15 residues long. Germline V gene lookup returns CDR1 MNHEY and CDR2 SVGAGI. The sequence was collected from a man older than 75 in good health. This chain connects TRBV6-5 to TRBJ1-5; TRBD1 matches at 8 bases. Sequencing was done on a sample of blood. The CDR3 nucleotides read TGTGCCAGCAGACTGACAGGGGCGGCAAGTCAGCCCCAGCATTTT. Protein: CASRLTGAASQPQHF.